This is a list of T cell receptor beta chains from one sample in a study of shared clonotypes between healthy human individuals. Sequencing was performed with immunoSEQ multiplex PCR; in TCRdb, only in-frame clones are kept and a portion is missing. Among around 510,000 clones listed, roughly four fifths were seen once. Material for sequencing was PBMCs. All receptors derive from a woman aged 40 to 50 in good health. Some clones in this sample may be carry-over from other donors' samples. The CDR3 runs from the conserved cysteine through the conserved F or W. D genes are given only for firm matches. Some rows mark clone size as missing; the rest say once, few, many or name a class of expanded clone.

D: -
V: TRBV6-5
J: TRBJ1-1
size: -
CDR3: CASKSTRNTEAFF
DNA: TGTGCCAGCAAGTCAACGCGGAACACTGAAGCTTTCTTT

D: TRBD1
V: TRBV30
J: TRBJ1-1
size: -
CDR3: CAWSGGTTGTNTEAFF
DNA: TGTGCCTGGAGTGGAGGGACGACAGGGACCAACACTGAAGCTTTCTTT

D: -
V: TRBV7-6
J: TRBJ1-1
size: -
CDR3: CASSSPGTEAFF
DNA: TGTGCCAGCAGTTCGCCCGGGACCGAAGCTTTCTTT

D: TRBD1
V: TRBV28
J: TRBJ1-2
size: -
CDR3: CASSYHRQGRDRYTF
DNA: TGTGCCAGCAGTTACCACCGACAGGGAAGGGACCGCTACACCTTC

D: -
V: TRBV28
J: TRBJ2-7
size: many
CDR3: CATQARYEQYF
DNA: TGTGCCACCCAAGCCCGCTACGAGCAGTACTTC

D: TRBD1
V: TRBV29-1
J: TRBJ1-2
size: -
CDR3: CSVGGTGYGYTF
DNA: TGCAGCGTTGGCGGGACAGGGTATGGCTACACCTTC

D: -
V: TRBV30
J: TRBJ2-1
size: -
CDR3: CAWSVLSTYNEQFF
DNA: TGTGCCTGGAGTGTACTGTCTACCTACAATGAGCAGTTCTTC

D: -
V: TRBV4-2
J: TRBJ1-1
size: -
CDR3: CASSQEPGNTEASF
DNA: TGTGCCAGCAGCCAAGAGCCGGGTAACACTGAAGCTTCCTTT

D: TRBD1
V: TRBV19
J: TRBJ2-2
size: -
CDR3: CASSHYALDRDRRELFF
DNA: TGTGCCAGTAGTCATTACGCACTGGACAGGGATCGCCGGGAGCTGTTTTTT

D: -
V: TRBV5-1
J: TRBJ1-3
size: few
CDR3: CASSLLTGGSGNTIYF
DNA: TGCGCCAGCAGCTTGCTTACGGGAGGCTCTGGAAACACCATATATTTT

D: TRBD2
V: TRBV27
J: TRBJ2-5
size: -
CDR3: CASGARLAGLRQETQYF
DNA: TGTGCCAGCGGGGCCCGACTAGCGGGCCTTCGCCAAGAGACCCAGTACTTC

D: -
V: TRBV19
J: TRBJ1-1
size: -
CDR3: CASSISGDTEAFF
DNA: TGTGCCAGTAGTATCTCCGGGGACACTGAAGCTTTCTTT

D: -
V: TRBV19
J: TRBJ2-7
size: -
CDR3: CASSSTGVVADYEQYF
DNA: TGTGCCAGTAGTAGCACGGGAGTAGTCGCCGACTACGAGCAGTACTTC

D: -
V: TRBV11-2
J: TRBJ2-5
size: -
CDR3: CASSKGRAQETQYF
DNA: TGTGCCAGCAGCAAAGGCAGGGCCCAAGAGACCCAGTACTTC

D: -
V: TRBV5-1
J: TRBJ2-1
size: -
CDR3: CASSSIGKGSYNEQFF
DNA: TGCGCCAGCAGCTCCATAGGGAAAGGGTCCTACAATGAGCAGTTCTTC

D: -
V: TRBV4-1
J: TRBJ1-4
size: -
CDR3: CASRRTNEKLFF
DNA: TGCGCCAGCAGGCGGACGAATGAAAAACTGTTTTTT

D: TRBD1
V: TRBV7-9
J: TRBJ1-5
size: -
CDR3: CASSSTGSRNQPQHF
DNA: TGTGCCAGCAGCTCGACAGGGAGTAGGAATCAGCCCCAGCATTTT

D: -
V: TRBV19
J: TRBJ2-3
size: -
CDR3: CASSWGAGRHTDTQYF
DNA: TGTGCCAGTAGTTGGGGGGCCGGACGGCACACAGATACGCAGTATTTT

D: TRBD2
V: TRBV2
J: TRBJ2-1
size: -
CDR3: CASTGTSGYNEQFF
DNA: TGTGCCAGCACCGGGACTAGCGGATACAATGAGCAGTTCTTC

D: TRBD1
V: TRBV5-4
J: TRBJ1-1
size: few
CDR3: CASQGGTEAFF
DNA: TGTGCCAGCCAGGGGGGTACTGAAGCTTTCTTT

D: -
V: TRBV7-9
J: TRBJ2-7
size: -
CDR3: CASSLVAPNYEQYF
DNA: TGTGCCAGCAGCTTAGTCGCCCCCAACTACGAGCAGTACTTC

D: TRBD2
V: TRBV28
J: TRBJ2-7
size: once
CDR3: CASNVGGRAKEQYF
DNA: TGTGCCAGCAACGTTGGCGGGAGGGCGAAGGAGCAGTACTTC

D: TRBD2
V: TRBV6-4
J: TRBJ2-5
size: -
CDR3: CASSEGGSGKETQYF
DNA: TGTGCCAGCAGTGAAGGGGGTAGCGGGAAAGAGACCCAGTACTTC

D: -
V: TRBV18
J: TRBJ1-2
size: once
CDR3: CASSPTQGTYGYTF
DNA: TGTGCCAGCTCACCAACCCAGGGGACCTATGGCTACACCTTC

D: TRBD1
V: TRBV25-1
J: TRBJ2-2
size: few
CDR3: CASEPGQRNTGELFF
DNA: TGTGCCAGCGAACCGGGACAGCGGAACACCGGGGAGCTGTTTTTT